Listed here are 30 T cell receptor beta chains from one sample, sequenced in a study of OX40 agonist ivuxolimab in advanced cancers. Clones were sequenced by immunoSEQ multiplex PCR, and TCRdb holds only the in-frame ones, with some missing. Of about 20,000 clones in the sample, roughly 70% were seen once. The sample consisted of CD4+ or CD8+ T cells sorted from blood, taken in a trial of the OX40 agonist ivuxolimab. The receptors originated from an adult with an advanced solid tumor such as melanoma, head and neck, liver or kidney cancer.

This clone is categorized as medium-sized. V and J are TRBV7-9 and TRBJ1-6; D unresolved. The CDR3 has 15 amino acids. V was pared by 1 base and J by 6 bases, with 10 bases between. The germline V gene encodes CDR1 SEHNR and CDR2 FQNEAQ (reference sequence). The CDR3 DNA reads TGTGCCAGCAGCTTAGATGCAGGCCCTAATTCACCCCTCCACTTT. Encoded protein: CASSLDAGPNSPLHF.

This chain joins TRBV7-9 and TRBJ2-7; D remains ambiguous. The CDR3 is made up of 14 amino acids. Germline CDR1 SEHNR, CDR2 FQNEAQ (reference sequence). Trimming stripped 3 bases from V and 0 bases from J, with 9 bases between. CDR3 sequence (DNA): TGTGCCAGCAGCTTCGCGTTCGGCTCCTACGAGCAGTACTTC. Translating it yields CASSFAFGSYEQYF.

Here the CDR3 reads CASSLGTAPEAFF. Written as DNA, the CDR3 is TGTGCCAGCAGCTTAGGGACAGCCCCTGAAGCTTTCTTT. V and J are TRBV11-2 and TRBJ1-1; a possible D gene is TRBD1 (6 bases). The CDR3 totals 13 residues. Deletions cut 1 base from V and 6 bases from J, with 9 bases between. Germline V gene data show CDR1 as SGHAT and CDR2 as FQNNGV.

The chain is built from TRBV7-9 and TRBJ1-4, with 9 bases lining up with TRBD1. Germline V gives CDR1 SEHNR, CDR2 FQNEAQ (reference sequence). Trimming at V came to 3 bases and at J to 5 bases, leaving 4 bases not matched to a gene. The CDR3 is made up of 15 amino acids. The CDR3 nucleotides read TGTGCCAGCAGCTTCTCCGGGACAGGGAATGAAAAACTGTTTTTT. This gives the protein CASSFSGTGNEKLFF. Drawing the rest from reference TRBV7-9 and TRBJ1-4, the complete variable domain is DTGVSQNPRHKITKRGQNVTFRCDPISEHNRLYWYRQTLGQGPEFLTYFQNEAQLEKSRLLSDRFSAERPKGSFSTLEIQRTEQGDSAMYLCASSFSGTGNEKLFFGSGTQLSVL.

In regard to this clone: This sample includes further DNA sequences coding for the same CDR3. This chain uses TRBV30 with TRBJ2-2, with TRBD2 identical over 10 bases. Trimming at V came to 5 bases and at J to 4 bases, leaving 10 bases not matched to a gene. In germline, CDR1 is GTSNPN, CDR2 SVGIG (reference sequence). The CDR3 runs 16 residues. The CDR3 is CAWRGERGGITGELFF. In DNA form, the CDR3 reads TGTGCCTGGCGGGGGGAGCGGGGGGGCATCACCGGGGAGCTGTTTTTT.

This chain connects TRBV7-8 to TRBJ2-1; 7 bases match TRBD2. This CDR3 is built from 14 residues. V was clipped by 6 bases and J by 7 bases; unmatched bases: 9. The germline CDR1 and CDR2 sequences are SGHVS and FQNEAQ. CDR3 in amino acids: CASSSLQGGNEQFF. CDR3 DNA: TGTGCCAGCAGTTCTCTCCAGGGAGGGAATGAGCAGTTCTTC.

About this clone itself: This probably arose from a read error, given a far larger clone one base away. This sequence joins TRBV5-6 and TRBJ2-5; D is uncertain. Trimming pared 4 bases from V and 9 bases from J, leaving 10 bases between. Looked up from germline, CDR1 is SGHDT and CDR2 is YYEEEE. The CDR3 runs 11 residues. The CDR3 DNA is TGTGCCAGCAGCGACCGCACGCCCCAGTACTTC. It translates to CASSDRTPQYF.

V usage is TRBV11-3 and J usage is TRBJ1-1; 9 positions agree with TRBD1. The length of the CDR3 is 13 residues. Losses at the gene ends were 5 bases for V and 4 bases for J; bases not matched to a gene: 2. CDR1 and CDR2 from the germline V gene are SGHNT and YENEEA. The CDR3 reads CASSTTGGTEAFF. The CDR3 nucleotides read TGTGCCAGCAGCACGACAGGGGGCACTGAAGCTTTCTTT. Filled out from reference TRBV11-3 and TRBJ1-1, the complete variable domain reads EAGVVQSPRYKIIEKKQPVAFWCNPISGHNTLYWYLQNLGQGPELLIRYENEEAVDDSQLPKDRFSAERLKGVDSTLKIQPAELGDSAVYLCASSTTGGTEAFFGQGTRLTVV.

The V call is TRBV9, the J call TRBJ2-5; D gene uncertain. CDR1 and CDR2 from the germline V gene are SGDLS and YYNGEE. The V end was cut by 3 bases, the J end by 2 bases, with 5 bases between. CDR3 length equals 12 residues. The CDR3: CASSAGQETQYF. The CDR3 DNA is TGTGCCAGCAGCGCAGGTCAAGAGACCCAGTACTTC.

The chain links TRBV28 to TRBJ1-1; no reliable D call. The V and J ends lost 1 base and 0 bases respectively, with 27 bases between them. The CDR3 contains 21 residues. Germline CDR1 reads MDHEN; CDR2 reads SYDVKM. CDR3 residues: CASSLSPNIPRRHSLNTEAFF. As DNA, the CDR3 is TGTGCCAGCAGTTTATCCCCAAATATACCGAGGCGACACAGCTTGAACACTGAAGCTTTCTTT.

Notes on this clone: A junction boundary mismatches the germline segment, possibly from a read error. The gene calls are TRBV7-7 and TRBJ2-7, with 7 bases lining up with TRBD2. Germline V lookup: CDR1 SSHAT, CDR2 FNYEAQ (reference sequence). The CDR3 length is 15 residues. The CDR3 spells CASSLRAGTGGEQYF. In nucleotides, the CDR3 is TGTGCTAGCAGCCTCCGAGCGGGGACCGGCGGCGAGCAGTACTTC.

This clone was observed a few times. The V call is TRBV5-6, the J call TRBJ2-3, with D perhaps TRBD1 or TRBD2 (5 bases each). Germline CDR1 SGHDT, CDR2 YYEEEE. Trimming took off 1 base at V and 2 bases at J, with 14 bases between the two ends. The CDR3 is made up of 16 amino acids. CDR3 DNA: TGTGCCAGCAGCTTGCGTATAGGGACCGTCACAGATACGCAGTATTTT. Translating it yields CASSLRIGTVTDTQYF.

The CDR3 sequence: CASSQENSNQPQHF. The CDR3 DNA follows: TGCGCCAGCAGCCAAGAGAATAGCAATCAGCCCCAGCATTTT. This chain uses TRBV4-3 with TRBJ1-5; D is undetermined. The CDR3 runs 14 residues. With 0 bases removed from V and 0 bases from J, the gap between germline ends came to 3 bases. Germline lookup yields CDR1 LGHNA and CDR2 YSLEER.

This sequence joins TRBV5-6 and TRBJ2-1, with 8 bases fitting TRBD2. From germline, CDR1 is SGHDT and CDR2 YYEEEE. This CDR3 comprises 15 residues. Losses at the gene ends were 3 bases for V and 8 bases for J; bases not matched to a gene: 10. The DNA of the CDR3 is TGTGCCAGCAGCTCATGGGGTAGCGGGGCCCATGAGCAGTTCTTC. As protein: CASSSWGSGAHEQFF.

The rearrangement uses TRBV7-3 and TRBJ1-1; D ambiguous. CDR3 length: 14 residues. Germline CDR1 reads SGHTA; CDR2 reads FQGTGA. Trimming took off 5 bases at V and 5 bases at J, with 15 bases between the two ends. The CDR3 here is CASSPGRYTTEAFF. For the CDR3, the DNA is TGTGCCAGCAGCCCAGGACGGTACACGACTGAAGCTTTCTTT. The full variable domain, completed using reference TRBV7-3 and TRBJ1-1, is GAGVSQTPSNKVTEKGKYVELRCDPISGHTALYWYRQSLGQGPEFLIYFQGTGAADDSGLPNDRFFAVRPEGSVSTLKIQRTERGDSAVYLCASSPGRYTTEAFFGQGTRLTVV.

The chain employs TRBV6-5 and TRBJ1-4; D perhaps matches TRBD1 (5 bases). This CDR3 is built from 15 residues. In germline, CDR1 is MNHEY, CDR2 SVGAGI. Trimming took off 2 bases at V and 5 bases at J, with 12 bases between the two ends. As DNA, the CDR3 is TGTGCCAGCAGTTACAGCTTTGGGGCAAATGAAAAACTGTTTTTT. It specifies CASSYSFGANEKLFF.

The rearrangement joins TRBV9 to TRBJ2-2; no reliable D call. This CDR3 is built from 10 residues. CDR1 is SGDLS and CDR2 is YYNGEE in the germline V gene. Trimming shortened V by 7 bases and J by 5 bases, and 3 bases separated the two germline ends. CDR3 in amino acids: CASGTGELFF. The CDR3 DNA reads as TGTGCCAGCGGAACCGGGGAGCTGTTTTTT.

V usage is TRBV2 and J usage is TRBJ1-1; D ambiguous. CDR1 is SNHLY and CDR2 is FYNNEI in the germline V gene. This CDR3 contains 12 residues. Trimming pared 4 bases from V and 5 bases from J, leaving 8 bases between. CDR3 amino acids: CASSVVGTEAFF. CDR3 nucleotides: TGTGCCAGCAGTGTGGTGGGGACTGAAGCTTTCTTT.

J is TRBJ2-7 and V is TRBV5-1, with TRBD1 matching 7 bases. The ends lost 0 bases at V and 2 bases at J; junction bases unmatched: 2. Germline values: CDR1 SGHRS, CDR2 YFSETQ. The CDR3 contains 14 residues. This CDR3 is CASSLEGQTYEQYF. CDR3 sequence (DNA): TGCGCCAGCAGCTTGGAGGGACAGACCTACGAGCAGTACTTC.

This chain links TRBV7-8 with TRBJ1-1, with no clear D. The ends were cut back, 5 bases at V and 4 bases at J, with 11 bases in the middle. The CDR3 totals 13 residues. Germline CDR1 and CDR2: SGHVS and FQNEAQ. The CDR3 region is CASSLDEGTEAFF. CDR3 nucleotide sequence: TGTGCCAGCAGCCTGGATGAGGGCACTGAAGCTTTCTTT.

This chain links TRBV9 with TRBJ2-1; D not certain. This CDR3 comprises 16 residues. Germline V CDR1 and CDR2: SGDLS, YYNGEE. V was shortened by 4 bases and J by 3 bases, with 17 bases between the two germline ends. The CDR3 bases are TGTGCCAGCAGCCGCGCAACCGGTTCCCTCTACAATGAGCAGTTCTTC. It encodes CASSRATGSLYNEQFF.

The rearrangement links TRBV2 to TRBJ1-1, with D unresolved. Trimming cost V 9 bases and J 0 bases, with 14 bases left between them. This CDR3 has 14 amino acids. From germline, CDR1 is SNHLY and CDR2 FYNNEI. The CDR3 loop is CARSPRHMNTEAFF. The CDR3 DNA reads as TGTGCCAGGAGCCCGAGGCATATGAACACTGAAGCTTTCTTT.

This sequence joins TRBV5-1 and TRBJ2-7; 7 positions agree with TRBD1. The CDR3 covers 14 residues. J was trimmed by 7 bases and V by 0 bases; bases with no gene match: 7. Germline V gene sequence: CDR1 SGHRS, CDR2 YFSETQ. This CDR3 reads CASSLAQGVWEQYF. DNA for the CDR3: TGCGCCAGCAGCTTGGCCCAGGGGGTATGGGAGCAGTACTTC.

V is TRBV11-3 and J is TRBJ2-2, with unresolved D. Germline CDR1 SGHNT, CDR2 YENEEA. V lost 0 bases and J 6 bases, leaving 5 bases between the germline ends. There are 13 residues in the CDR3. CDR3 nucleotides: TGTGCCAGCAGCTTAGAGCCAGCCGGGGAGCTGTTTTTT. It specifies CASSLEPAGELFF.

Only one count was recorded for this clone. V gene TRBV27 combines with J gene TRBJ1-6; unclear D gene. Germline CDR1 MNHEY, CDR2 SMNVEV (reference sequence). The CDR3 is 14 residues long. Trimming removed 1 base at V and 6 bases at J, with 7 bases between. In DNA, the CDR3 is TGTGCCAGCAGTTTATTGGCGGGTAATTCACCCCTCCACTTT. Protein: CASSLLAGNSPLHF.

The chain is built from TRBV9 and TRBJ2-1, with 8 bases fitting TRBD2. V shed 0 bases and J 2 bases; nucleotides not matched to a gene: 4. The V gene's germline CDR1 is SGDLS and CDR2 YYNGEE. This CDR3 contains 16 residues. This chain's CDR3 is CASSVAGGLAYNEQFF. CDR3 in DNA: TGTGCCAGCAGCGTAGCCGGGGGACTAGCCTACAATGAGCAGTTCTTC.

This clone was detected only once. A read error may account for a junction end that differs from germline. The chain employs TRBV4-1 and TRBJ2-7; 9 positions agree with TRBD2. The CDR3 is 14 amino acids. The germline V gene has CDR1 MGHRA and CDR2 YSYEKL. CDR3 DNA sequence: TGCGCCAGCAGCCAAGATACCCTAGCGGGGCGTCTGGACTTC. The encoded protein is CASSQDTLAGRLDF.

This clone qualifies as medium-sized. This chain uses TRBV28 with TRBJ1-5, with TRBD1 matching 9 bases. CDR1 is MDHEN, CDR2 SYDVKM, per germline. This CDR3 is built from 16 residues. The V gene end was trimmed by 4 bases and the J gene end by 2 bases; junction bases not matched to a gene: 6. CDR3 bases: TGTGCCAGCAGTTCACAGGGGGCGTTGGGCAATCAGCCCCAGCATTTT. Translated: CASSSQGALGNQPQHF.

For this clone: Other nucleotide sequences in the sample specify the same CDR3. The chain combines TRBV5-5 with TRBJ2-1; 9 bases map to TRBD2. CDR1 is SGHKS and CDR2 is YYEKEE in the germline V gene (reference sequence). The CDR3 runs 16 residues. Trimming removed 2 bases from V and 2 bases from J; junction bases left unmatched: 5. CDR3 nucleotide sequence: TGTGCCAGCAGCTTATTTAGCGGGGGACCCTACAATGAGCAGTTCTTC. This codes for CASSLFSGGPYNEQFF. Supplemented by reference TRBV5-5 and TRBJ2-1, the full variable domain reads DAGVTQSPTHLIKTRGQQVTLRCSPISGHKSVSWYQQVLGQGPQFIFQYYEKEERGRGNFPDRFSARQFPNYSSELNVNALLLGDSALYLCASSLFSGGPYNEQFFGPGTRLTVL.

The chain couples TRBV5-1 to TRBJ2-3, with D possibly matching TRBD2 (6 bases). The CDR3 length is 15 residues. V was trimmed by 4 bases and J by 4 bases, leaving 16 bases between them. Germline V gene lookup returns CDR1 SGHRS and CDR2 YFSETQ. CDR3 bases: TGCGCCAGCAGCCCAGGGACTTCTCTAGCAGATACGCAGTATTTT. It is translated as CASSPGTSLADTQYF. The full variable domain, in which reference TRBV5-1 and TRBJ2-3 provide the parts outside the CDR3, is KAGVTQTPRYLIKTRGQQVTLSCSPISGHRSVSWYQQTPGQGLQFLFEYFSETQRNKGNFPGRFSGRQFSNSRSEMNVSTLELGDSALYLCASSPGTSLADTQYFGPGTRLTVL.